This T cell receptor (beta chain) derives from a study of read filtering for tumor transcriptome and immune sequencing (TCRdb year 2020). Concerning the study at large: Of the patients in the cohort, more than 16 were male and fewer than 15 were female, and their mean age was approximately 71 years, with a range of about 47 to 80. As a main aim, a read-filtering strategy for immune repertoire data was addressed, with the specific question being whether clonotypes supported by a single read should be removed. Per sample, about 3.5 to 11 million TCR-region mapped reads were obtained with IR-seq, compared with only about 80 to 1,300 with RNA-seq. The study compared TCR repertoires from targeted immune repertoire sequencing and bulk whole-transcriptome sequencing run on the same bone marrow samples. Under revised international staging, about 8 patients fell into R-ISS I, 15 or so into R-ISS II and about seven into R-ISS III. After DNase treatment, whole-transcriptome libraries were prepared using the TruSeq RNA Access Library Prep Kit.

General study outcomes and caveats: The sorted CD138-negative fraction was composed of a mixed bone marrow immune population rather than of purified T cells. Removing single-read clonotypes increased the correlation between IR-seq and RNA-seq shared clonotype proportions. Single-read clonotypes made up about 82% of clonotypes but about 3.5% of total reads in IR-seq, and roughly 75% of clonotypes and roughly 48% of reads in RNA-seq. Compared with RNA-seq, IR-seq captured clonotypes at much greater depth and more reliably, and a smaller IR-seq throughput was enough to identify most of the shared clonotypes.

This clonotype was counted many times. Its antigen has not been determined. No quality values exist for individual bases; no much larger clone is one base distant. Trimming costs V 3 bases and J 4 bases, and their ends lie 18 bases apart. The germline V gene sets CDR1 to MDHEN and CDR2 to SYDVKM. Including cysteine and phenylalanine, the CDR3 has 16 amino acids. Just CDR3 DNA is preserved here, 48 bases in frame from base 1. Starting from approximately 0.4 ug RNA, TCR libraries were constructed with the Immunoverse kit using molecular barcoded adaptors that cover the alpha/delta and beta/gamma chains. TCR library preparation used the same RNA that was used for transcriptome sequencing. Sequencing of the TCR libraries was done on an Illumina HiSeq 4000 with 2 x 150 cycles. The study's own analysis went as follows. With MiXCR, TCR reads were aligned to human V, D, J and C references and assembled into CDR3 clonotypes, with quality filtering and error correction included. The tcR package in R was used for analysis of clonotype counts and gene usage diversity. For inspection of raw mapping reads, RNA-seq reads were mapped by STAR aligner version 2.5.3a onto GRCh37 of the human genome. To test how sequencing depth affects detected clonotypes, IR-seq fastq files were randomly downsampled with Seqtk 1.3. TCRdb reprocessing: public reads trimmed at Q25 with fastp, clones called with MiXCR, in-frame beta chains kept. Duplicate CDR3 protein sequences are folded into a single record with the most common DNA and genes. The V and J calls come from TCRdb's annotation, not from the publication. This sample gives more than 35,000 distinct CDR3 sequences in total; approximately 10% of them show up just once. The top ten clones comprise roughly a third of the sample.

Every patient had bone marrow sampled at the time of active disease. Ficoll-Hypaque density gradient centrifugation was used to isolate bone marrow mononuclear cells. Myeloma plasma cells were removed and CD138-negative cells were obtained by negative selection following labeling with CD138 magnetic microbeads on a MACS separator. The purity of the isolated cells was checked by flow cytometry with CD138 antibodies on an Attune NxT. TRIzol reagent was used to extract total RNA, and a NanoDrop spectrophotometer was used to quantify the extracted RNA. Paired RNA-seq and IR-seq were performed on each patient's CD138-negative bone marrow sample.

The sequencing input was a population of CD138-negative cells sorted from bone marrow. The intended sense of this specimen's cell subset or site label: bone marrow mononuclear cells depleted of CD138+ plasma/myeloma cells by negative magnetic selection. The receptor comes from a donor at least 40 years old with multiple myeloma. In this chain, TRBV28 is recombined with TRBJ1-2; possibly the D gene is TRBD1, per 5 matching bases. For the CDR3, the sequence is CASSFGAGKGGYGYTF. The nucleotide sequence is given as TGTGCCAGCAGTTTTGGGGCAGGGAAAGGCGGCTATGGCTACACCTTC.